This T cell receptor (beta chain) is drawn from a study of patients and donors after allogeneic stem cell transplantation. In TCRdb, the RT-PCR reads were re-called with MiXCR into one record per CDR3 protein. The repertoire holds some 230,000 distinct CDR3 sequences, with 13% to 15% as singletons. This clonotype was picked up many times. This CDR3 has 13 residues. Germline V gene lookup returns CDR1 DFQATT and CDR2 SNEGSKA (reference sequence). V was pared by 5 bases and J by 0 bases, with 8 bases between. Sequenced sample: blood, either unsorted or a sorted T cell fraction (not recorded which). The chain links TRBV20-1 to TRBJ1-3; tentatively, D is TRBD1 (5 bases). The sequence came from a human donor who was either an allogeneic HSCT recipient or a stem cell or donor lymphocyte infusion donor (not recorded which). It is not recorded whose cells these are; they may come from a transplant donor. The CDR3 sequence: CSAAGNSGNTIYF. CDR3 sequence (DNA): TGCAGTGCTGCAGGGAACTCTGGAAACACCATATATTTT.